What follows is one T cell receptor (beta chain) and its context. These data originate in a study of follicular helper T cells after annual influenza vaccination. Across the study: For some subjects, blood spans the 2013-2014, 2014-2015 and 2015-2016 annual vaccinations.

The time point is: 2015-2016 season, pre-vaccination. Sorted blood CD4 subsets were sequenced before and after adults received seasonal inactivated influenza vaccine. Donors with HIV/AIDS, active malignancy, immunomodulators or active illness were excluded. Sorted cTfh were non-naive CD4+CXCR5+PD-1+, either ICOS+CD38+ or ICOS-CD38-. Libraries were prepared by immunoSEQ multiplex PCR; TCRdb keeps only in-frame clonotypes and omits some of them. Here the sample spans about 9,300 clones, roughly 90% being singletons. The CDR3 spans 15 residues. Trimming removed 1 base at V and 7 bases at J, with 16 bases between. Germline loops: CDR1 KGHSH, CDR2 LQKENI.

The chain carries TRBV18 and TRBJ1-1; D is possibly TRBD1 (6 bases). This TCR came from an adult who received the influenza vaccine. Sample: CXCR5+ CD38- circulating T follicular helper cells from blood, taken on the day of influenza vaccination. Subset: circulating Tfh, non-naive CD4+CXCR5+PD-1+ (ICOS+CD38+ or ICOS-CD38-). The CDR3 coding sequence is TGTGCCAGCTCACCACTAGACCCAGAGACAGGTGAAGCTTTCTTT. This codes for CASSPLDPETGEAFF.